One sample yielded the 21 T cell receptor beta chains listed below, sequenced in a study of cytomegalovirus exposure and HLA in healthy donors. Both 60 Vbeta primers and 13 Jbeta primers went into the PCR. Data came from immunoSEQ multiplex PCR; TCRdb stores just in-frame clones and leaves some out. The sample includes about 38,000 clones, roughly 64% seen only once; the top ten take around 18%. Sequencing used PBMCs. These receptors originate from a man in his fifties in good health and CMV-seropositive.

This clone has just a few counts. V is TRBV6-5 and J is TRBJ2-2; the match to TRBD2 covers 7 bases. Germline assignment: CDR1 MNHEY and CDR2 SVGAGI. CDR3 length: 14 residues. With V trimmed by 5 bases and J by 7 bases, 7 bases remained unmatched. The CDR3 here is CASSSGMISGELFF. The CDR3 DNA reads as TGTGCCAGCAGTAGCGGGATGATTAGCGGGGAGCTGTTTTTT.

The chain couples TRBV28 to TRBJ1-2; D gene uncertain. This CDR3 spans 13 amino acids. V shed 5 bases and J shed 4 bases, with 11 bases lying between them. CDR1 is MDHEN and CDR2 is SYDVKM in the germline V gene. The CDR3 DNA follows: TGTGCCAGCAGTATCGTCCAGTCCTATGGCTACACCTTC. This translates into CASSIVQSYGYTF.

V and J are TRBV6-1 and TRBJ2-7; 10 bases fit TRBD1. This CDR3 region has 15 residues. Germline V CDR1 and CDR2: MNHNS, SASEGT. With V trimmed by 7 bases and J by 1 base, 7 bases remained unmatched. Here the CDR3 reads CASTSGQGESYEQYF. In DNA form, the CDR3 reads TGTGCCAGCACCTCTGGACAGGGGGAATCCTACGAGCAGTACTTC.

The V gene is TRBV11-3, the J gene TRBJ1-5; D might be TRBD1 (6 bases). Trimming cost V 11 bases and J 7 bases, with 27 bases left between them. CDR1 is SGHNT and CDR2 is YENEEA in the germline V gene. There are 16 residues in the CDR3. This CDR3 is CAFQPGGYREQQPQHF. The CDR3, as DNA: TGTGCCTTCCAACCGGGGGGGTACAGGGAACAGCAGCCCCAGCATTTT. Variable domain in full (rest from reference TRBV11-3 and TRBJ1-5): EAGVVQSPRYKIIEKKQPVAFWCNPISGHNTLYWYLQNLGQGPELLIRYENEEAVDDSQLPKDRFSAERLKGVDSTLKIQPAELGDSAVYLCAFQPGGYREQQPQHFGDGTRLSIL.

The chain couples TRBV10-3 to TRBJ1-1; D is uncertain. The ends were cut back, 6 bases at V and 4 bases at J, with 9 bases in the middle. Germline V gives CDR1 ENHRY, CDR2 SYGVKD. The CDR3 spans 12 residues. CDR3 loop: CAIRAEGTEAFF. CDR3 sequence (DNA): TGTGCCATCAGAGCGGAGGGCACTGAAGCTTTCTTT.

This clone has just a few counts. The V and J genes are TRBV6-1 and TRBJ2-7; a possible D gene is TRBD2 (7 bases). The CDR3 runs to 12 residues. CDR1 is MNHNS and CDR2 is SASEGT in the germline V gene. The ends were cut back, 8 bases at V and 6 bases at J, with 14 bases in the middle. The CDR3 region has the DNA TGTGCCAGCGAGGGGAGGGGGTTCGAGCAGTACTTC. It yields the protein CASEGRGFEQYF.

In this sample, this clone turned up a few times. The chain carries TRBV6-1 and TRBJ1-2, with TRBD1 as a possible D gene (5 bases). The V end lost 2 bases, the J end lost 4 bases, and 14 bases lay between the germline ends. The CDR3 totals 15 residues. In germline, CDR1 is MNHNS, CDR2 SASEGT. This CDR3 is CASSEYVQGGYGYTF. The DNA of the CDR3 is TGTGCCAGCAGTGAATATGTGCAGGGCGGCTATGGCTACACCTTC.

The chain carries TRBV7-2 and TRBJ2-2, with D uncertain. The germline gives CDR1 SGHTA, CDR2 FQGNSA. This CDR3 is built from 14 residues. V was clipped by 3 bases and J by 6 bases, with 11 bases between them. CDR3 in DNA: TGTGCCAGCAGCTTCAGTCCCATGGCCGGGGAGCTGTTTTTT. This codes for CASSFSPMAGELFF.

This clone was seen a handful of times. V gene TRBV7-2 combines with J gene TRBJ1-2; D perhaps matches TRBD1 (5 bases). The germline V gene encodes CDR1 SGHTA and CDR2 FQGNSA. V gave up 2 bases and J gave up 8 bases, with 18 bases separating them. The CDR3 is 15 amino acids. This CDR3 is CASSLLLWGGEGYTF. The CDR3 DNA is TGTGCCAGCAGCTTACTACTTTGGGGAGGGGAAGGCTACACCTTC.

This clone was detected only a few times. The chain employs TRBV4-3 and TRBJ1-2; maybe TRBD1 (6 bases). Germline assignment: CDR1 LGHNA and CDR2 YSLEER. This CDR3 is built from 16 residues. V was shortened by 1 base and J by 0 bases, with 12 bases between the two germline ends. In DNA, the CDR3 is TGCGCCAGCAGCCAAGTTGGCAGGGACACTAACTATGGCTACACCTTC. As protein: CASSQVGRDTNYGYTF.

This clone was found once. The V and J genes are TRBV4-3 and TRBJ2-5; 7 bases match TRBD1. This CDR3 is built from 18 residues. The V gene's germline CDR1 is LGHNA and CDR2 YSLEER. With V trimmed by 3 bases and J by 1 base, 14 bases remained unmatched. CDR3 sequence (DNA): TGCGCCAGCAGCCAGACCCTCCGGGACAGAGGTTTCCAAGAGACCCAGTACTTC. Amino acid sequence: CASSQTLRDRGFQETQYF.

V and J are TRBV4-3 and TRBJ1-4; TRBD1 matches at 9 bases. J lost 11 bases, V lost 4 bases, and 11 bases had no gene match. This CDR3 contains 15 residues. Germline V gene sequence: CDR1 LGHNA, CDR2 YSLEER. CDR3 nucleotide sequence: TGCGCCAGCAGCCTTGCCACCGGGACAGGGTCTAAACTGTTTTTT. Translating gives CASSLATGTGSKLFF.

This chain links TRBV11-1 with TRBJ2-1; D is possibly TRBD1 (5 bases). The CDR3 consists of 11 residues. Germline-derived CDR1 and CDR2 are SGHAT and FQDESV (reference sequence). V lost 5 bases to trimming and J lost 7 bases, with 6 bases between them. Written as DNA, the CDR3 is TGTGCCAGCAGCCAGGGTAATGAGCAGTTCTTC. It specifies CASSQGNEQFF.

The chain links TRBV5-1 to TRBJ2-7; D is unclear. V was pared by 7 bases and J by 6 bases, with 11 bases between. The CDR3 length is 11 residues. Germline V gene lookup returns CDR1 SGHRS and CDR2 YFSETQ. The chain's CDR3 is CASGENGEQYF. The CDR3 DNA follows: TGCGCCAGCGGAGAGAATGGCGAGCAGTACTTC.

This clone was seen only once. The rearrangement uses TRBV18 and TRBJ1-2, with D maybe TRBD1 (6 bases). The CDR3 is made up of 15 amino acids. Germline-derived CDR1 and CDR2 are KGHSH and LQKENI. Trimming pared 3 bases from V and 4 bases from J, leaving 15 bases between. The CDR3 nucleotides are TGTGCCAGCTCACCCGGGCCAGGGGTAGCCTATGGCTACACCTTC. It encodes CASSPGPGVAYGYTF. Variable domain in full (rest from reference TRBV18 and TRBJ1-2): NAGVMQNPRHLVRRRGQEARLRCSPMKGHSHVYWYRQLPEEGLKFMVYLQKENIIDESGMPKERFSAEFPKEGPSILRIQQVVRGDSAAYFCASSPGPGVAYGYTFGSGTRLTVV.

The chain links TRBV7-9 to TRBJ2-7; TRBD2 matches 11 bases. The trim removed 4 bases at V and 1 base at J, leaving 6 bases unmatched. Germline-derived CDR1 and CDR2 are SEHNR and FQNEAQ (reference sequence). The CDR3 contains 16 residues. The CDR3 sequence is CASSSMTSGVSYEQYF. The CDR3 DNA reads as TGTGCCAGCAGCTCTATGACTAGCGGGGTTTCCTACGAGCAGTACTTC.

This chain joins TRBV7-9 and TRBJ2-7; unclear D gene. The V gene lost 5 bases and the J gene lost 4 bases, with 15 bases spanning the gap. CDR1 SEHNR and CDR2 FQNEAQ come from the germline V gene (reference sequence). This CDR3 region has 14 residues. The CDR3 DNA follows: TGTGCCAGCAGCGGAGTTAACCTCCGGTACGAGCAGTACTTC. It is translated as CASSGVNLRYEQYF.

This clone occurred a few times. Here the CDR3 DNA reads TGCGCCAGCAGCGCACAGGGGGGTGCGAACACTGAAGCTTTCTTT. Translating it yields CASSAQGGANTEAFF. This rearrangement joins TRBV5-1 to TRBJ1-1; 8 bases are shared with TRBD1. V dropped 4 bases and J dropped 1; count of bases not matched to a gene: 6. The V gene's germline CDR1 is SGHRS and CDR2 YFSETQ. CDR3 length: 15 amino acids. The full variable domain, its missing parts supplied by reference TRBV5-1 and TRBJ1-1, is KAGVTQTPRYLIKTRGQQVTLSCSPISGHRSVSWYQQTPGQGLQFLFEYFSETQRNKGNFPGRFSGRQFSNSRSEMNVSTLELGDSALYLCASSAQGGANTEAFFGQGTRLTVV.

The chain is built from TRBV5-6 and TRBJ1-5; the match to TRBD1 covers 7 bases. V was clipped by 8 bases and J by 7 bases; unmatched bases: 9. The CDR3 covers 13 residues. Germline V gives CDR1 SGHDT, CDR2 YYEEEE. CDR3 loop: CASRQGMGQPQHF. The CDR3 nucleotides are TGTGCCAGTCGACAGGGTATGGGACAGCCCCAGCATTTT.

This chain links TRBV4-2 with TRBJ2-2; tentatively, D is TRBD2 (5 bases). The germline V gene has CDR1 LGHNA and CDR2 YNFKEQ. V lost 2 bases to trimming and J lost 3 bases, with 19 bases between them. This CDR3 contains 18 residues. The DNA of the CDR3 is TGTGCCAGCAGCCAAAAAACGGGCGGGCAGACCTACACCGGGGAGCTGTTTTTT. Translated, it gives CASSQKTGGQTYTGELFF.

This clone was detected only a few times. The V call is TRBV25-1, the J call TRBJ1-1, with no clear D. The ends were cut back, 6 bases at V and 2 bases at J, with 4 bases in the middle. Per germline, CDR1 MGHDK and CDR2 SYGVNS. The CDR3 loop spans 11 amino acids. The CDR3 bases are TGTGCCAGCAGCCGTAACACTGAAGCTTTCTTT. This encodes CASSRNTEAFF. The full variable domain, with the rest looked up from reference TRBV25-1 and TRBJ1-1, is EADIYQTPRYLVIGTGKKITLECSQTMGHDKMYWYQQDPGMELHLIHYSYGVNSTEKGDLSSESTVSRIRTEHFPLTLESARPSHTSQYLCASSRNTEAFFGQGTRLTVV.